This TCR beta chain was recovered during a study of CD4 T cell repertoires in COVID-19 (dated by TCRdb to the early 2020s). As for the study more broadly: To analyze cross-reactivity, CFSE-low cells were expanded with IL-2 for roughly ten days and then labeled again and restimulated with spike proteins from other coronaviruses. In a few recovered individuals, the researchers analyzed the TCR Vbeta repertoire of SARS-CoV-2-reactive T cells at the subset level. Naturally processed CD4+ T cell responses to SARS-CoV-2 spike and nucleoprotein were characterized in COVID-19-recovered individuals, and clonal composition was assessed by TCR Vbeta sequencing. Study-wide conclusions, independent of this receptor: Between roughly 7 and 25% of SARS-CoV-2 clonotypes were also detected in SARS-CoV and/or HKU1 spike-stimulated secondary cultures, consistent with cross-reactivity. Several of the most expanded SARS-CoV-2-reactive clonotypes were shared between two or all three memory subsets, suggesting intraclonal diversification.

The time point label, as the study defines it: sample from a COVID-19-recovered individual after infection. The donors were patients who had recovered from mild-to-severe COVID-19. Memory T cell samples that were not cultured were sequenced immediately after ex vivo isolation. CD4+ total memory, central memory, effector memory and circulating T follicular helper cells were isolated from peripheral blood mononuclear cells. Comment on this clone: Its binding antigen is unknown. Within one base of it there is no much larger clone, and no base qualities were kept.

The library came from the immunoSEQ multiplex PCR assay. The authors' pipeline ran thus. Repertoire overlap between subsets was quantified using the Chao-Jaccard similarity index and counts of shared clonotypes. TCRdb limited this immuneACCESS table to in-frame rearrangements with V and J called. A share of clones is missing; checked studies link under half to unresolved V genes, and the rest is unexplained. The V and J calls and clone size come from that table; D and trimming were worked out from the DNA. The sample table contains approximately 75,000 clones; only one count was recorded for approximately 83% of them. 0.45% to 0.6% of the sample is held by the ten biggest clonotypes. The V end loses 0 bases and the J end loses 9 bases, and a stretch of 15 bases separates them. The germline V gene sets CDR1 to SGHVS and CDR2 to FQNEAQ. Counted from cysteine to phenylalanine, this CDR3 has 15 amino acids. CDR3 DNA only is kept here, 45 bases in frame from base 1.

The input for sequencing was CD4+ T cells from peripheral blood, taken after recovery from COVID-19. The chain links TRBV7-8 with TRBJ2-1, with TRBD2 as a weak D call on 5 bases. This TCR came from a human donor who had COVID-19. The CDR3 in this case is CASSLARRARGEQFF. The nucleotide sequence is TGTGCCAGCAGCTTAGCGAGGCGGGCACGGGGTGAGCAGTTCTTC.